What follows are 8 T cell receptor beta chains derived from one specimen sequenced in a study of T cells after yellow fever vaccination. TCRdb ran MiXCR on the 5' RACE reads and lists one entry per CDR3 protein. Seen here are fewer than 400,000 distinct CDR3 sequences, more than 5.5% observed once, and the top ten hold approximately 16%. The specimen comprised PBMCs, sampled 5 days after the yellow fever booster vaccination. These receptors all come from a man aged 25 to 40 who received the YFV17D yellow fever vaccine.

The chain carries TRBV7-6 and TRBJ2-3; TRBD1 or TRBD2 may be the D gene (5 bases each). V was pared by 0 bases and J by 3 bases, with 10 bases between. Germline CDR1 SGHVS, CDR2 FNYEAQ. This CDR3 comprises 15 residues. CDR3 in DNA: TGTGCCAGCAGCTTAGCCGTTGGGGGTACAGATACGCAGTATTTT. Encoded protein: CASSLAVGGTDTQYF.

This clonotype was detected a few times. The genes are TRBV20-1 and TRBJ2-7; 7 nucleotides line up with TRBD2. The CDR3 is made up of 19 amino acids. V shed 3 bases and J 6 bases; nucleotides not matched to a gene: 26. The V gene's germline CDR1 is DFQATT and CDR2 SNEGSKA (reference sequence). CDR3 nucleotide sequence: TGCAGTGCTAGGTCCCCTCTGGGAGCGGGAAAGCGGGGTGGCGTCGAGCAGTACTTC. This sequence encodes CSARSPLGAGKRGGVEQYF.

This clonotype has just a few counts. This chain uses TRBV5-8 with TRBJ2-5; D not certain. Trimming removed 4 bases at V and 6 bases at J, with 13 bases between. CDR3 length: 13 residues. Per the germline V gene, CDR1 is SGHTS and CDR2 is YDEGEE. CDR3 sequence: CASSPSAQKTQYF. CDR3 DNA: TGTGCCAGCAGCCCGAGCGCCCAGAAGACCCAGTACTTC.

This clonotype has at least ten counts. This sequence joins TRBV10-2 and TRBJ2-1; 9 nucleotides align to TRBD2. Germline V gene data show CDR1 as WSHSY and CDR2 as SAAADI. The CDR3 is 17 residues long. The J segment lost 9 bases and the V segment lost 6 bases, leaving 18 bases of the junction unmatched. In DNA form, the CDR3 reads TGCGCCAGCAGCCGTCCGGGACTAGCTGAGCGGGGGCGTGAGCAGTTCTTC. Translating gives CASSRPGLAERGREQFF.

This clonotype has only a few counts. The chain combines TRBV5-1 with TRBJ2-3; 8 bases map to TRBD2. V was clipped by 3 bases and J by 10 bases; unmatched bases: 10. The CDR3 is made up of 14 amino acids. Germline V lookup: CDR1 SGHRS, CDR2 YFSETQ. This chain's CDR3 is CASSSTGGPFPQYF. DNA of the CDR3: TGCGCCAGCAGCTCGACGGGAGGGCCTTTCCCGCAGTATTTT.

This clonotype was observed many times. CDR3 bases: TGTGCCAGCAGCCCCGTGCGAGAGACCCAGTACTTC. Protein: CASSPVRETQYF. This chain links TRBV7-2 with TRBJ2-5; D unresolved. The CDR3 sequence is 12 residues long. The ends were cut back, 5 bases at V and 4 bases at J, with 8 bases in the middle. Germline CDR1 is SGHTA and CDR2 is FQGNSA. The complete variable domain, with remaining parts taken from reference TRBV7-2 and TRBJ2-5, reads GAGVSQSPSNKVTEKGKDVELRCDPISGHTALYWYRQSLGQGLEFLIYFQGNSAPDKSGLPSDRFSAERTGGSVSTLTIQRTQQEDSAVYLCASSPVRETQYFGPGTRLLVL.

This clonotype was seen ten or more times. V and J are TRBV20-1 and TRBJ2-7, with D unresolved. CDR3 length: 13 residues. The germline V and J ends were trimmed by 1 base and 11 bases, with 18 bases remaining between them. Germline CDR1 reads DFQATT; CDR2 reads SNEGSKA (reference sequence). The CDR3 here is CSARAPERGGEYF. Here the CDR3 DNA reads TGCAGTGCTAGAGCCCCGGAGCGTGGTGGCGAGTACTTC.

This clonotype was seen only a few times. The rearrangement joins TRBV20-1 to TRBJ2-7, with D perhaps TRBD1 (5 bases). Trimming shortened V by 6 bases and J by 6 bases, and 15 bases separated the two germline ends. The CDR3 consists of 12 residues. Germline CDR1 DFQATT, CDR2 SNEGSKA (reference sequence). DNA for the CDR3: TGCAGTGCCCTCACGCTAACAGGCGAGCAGTACTTC. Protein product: CSALTLTGEQYF.